Below, 27 T cell receptor beta chains from the same sample are listed, as sequenced in a study of T-cell reconstitution after alpha-beta-depleted transplantation in children. The authors prepared the TCRbeta library with unique molecular identifiers. MiXCR was run by TCRdb on the PCR reads, yielding one entry per CDR3 protein. The data contain just under 550,000 distinct CDR3 sequences, approximately 20% of them seen just once; the ten biggest clones take up 3.3%. The specimen comprised PBMCs from the stem cell graft donor, sampled from the stem cell graft. The receptors come from a human donor who donated a stem cell graft to a child with acute lymphoblastic leukemia.

The CDR3, as DNA: TGCAGTGCTAGCGGACTAGCGGGAGATCCAGAGACCCAGTACTTC. Amino acids: CSASGLAGDPETQYF. V usage is TRBV20-1 and J usage is TRBJ2-5, with TRBD2 matching over 13 bases. V was clipped by 3 bases and J by 4 bases; unmatched bases: 5. Germline V gene sequence: CDR1 DFQATT, CDR2 SNEGSKA (reference sequence). The CDR3 is 15 amino acids.

The chain combines TRBV7-3 with TRBJ1-2; D remains ambiguous. This CDR3 has 14 residues. The V gene lost 4 bases and the J gene lost 5 bases, with 14 bases spanning the gap. Germline V gives CDR1 SGHTA, CDR2 FQGTGA. CDR3 region: CASSSNPALYGYTF. CDR3 DNA: TGTGCCAGCAGCTCCAATCCGGCACTGTATGGCTACACCTTC.

This clonotype came up a few times. The CDR3 DNA sequence: TGTGCCAGCAGCCCCCGAACGAAGGCAAGGGACCCCGATGAGCAGTTCTTC. This codes for CASSPRTKARDPDEQFF. This chain uses TRBV7-9 with TRBJ2-1; either TRBD1 or TRBD2 may supply D (5 bases each). V was shortened by 5 bases and J by 8 bases, with 25 bases between the two germline ends. The CDR3 runs to 17 residues. The germline CDR1 and CDR2 sequences are SEHNR and FQNEAQ (reference sequence).

This chain uses TRBV3-1 with TRBJ1-1; TRBD1 might be the D (5 bases). This CDR3 has 13 amino acids. The germline V gene has CDR1 LGHDT and CDR2 YNNKEL (reference sequence). V was trimmed by 8 bases and J by 0 bases, leaving 10 bases between them. The CDR3 here is CASGGVMNTEAFF. The CDR3 coding sequence is TGTGCCAGCGGAGGGGTTATGAACACTGAAGCTTTCTTT.

This CDR3 reads CRSPPYDRTTLNTQYF. The DNA for the CDR3 is TGCAGAAGCCCTCCTTATGACAGGACCACACTAAATACGCAGTATTTT. This chain connects TRBV20-1 to TRBJ2-3, with D possibly TRBD1 on 6 matching bases. The germline CDR1 and CDR2 sequences are DFQATT and SNEGSKA (reference sequence). The CDR3 consists of 16 residues.

This clonotype was observed a handful of times. The genes are TRBV7-9 and TRBJ2-7; D possibly uses TRBD1 or TRBD2 (5 bases each). Trimming took off 7 bases at V and 2 bases at J, with 12 bases between the two ends. Per germline, CDR1 SEHNR and CDR2 FQNEAQ (reference sequence). The CDR3 consists of 13 residues. The CDR3 region has the DNA TGTGCCAGCAATCCGGGACGGACCTACGAGCAGTACTTC. This translates into CASNPGRTYEQYF. Looking up the rest from reference TRBV7-9 and TRBJ2-7 gives the full variable domain: DTGVSQNPRHKITKRGQNVTFRCDPISEHNRLYWYRQTLGQGPEFLTYFQNEAQLEKSRLLSDRFSAERPKGSFSTLEIQRTEQGDSAMYLCASNPGRTYEQYFGPGTRLTVT.

This CDR3 is CSARSGGVGSGNTIYF. CDR3 coding DNA: TGCAGTGCTAGATCCGGGGGGGTCGGCTCTGGAAACACCATATATTTT. The chain is built from TRBV20-1 and TRBJ1-3; tentatively, D is TRBD1 (5 bases). V was trimmed by 2 bases and J by 0 bases, leaving 14 bases between them. The germline gives CDR1 DFQATT, CDR2 SNEGSKA (reference sequence). CDR3 length equals 16 residues.

A few counts support this clonotype. The gene calls are TRBV7-3 and TRBJ2-7; D call uncertain. In germline, CDR1 is SGHTA, CDR2 FQGTGA. The ends were cut back, 3 bases at V and 5 bases at J, with 8 bases in the middle. CDR3 length: 12 residues. The DNA for the CDR3 is TGTGCCAGCAGCTTTACGTACAACGAGCAGTACTTC. Translating it yields CASSFTYNEQYF.

This clonotype has more than one count but fewer than ten. The chain uses TRBV12-3 or TRBV12-4 and TRBJ2-3, with unresolved D. V shed 3 bases and J shed 5 bases, with 9 bases lying between them. CDR3 length: 13 residues. For the CDR3, the DNA is TGTGCCAGCAGTTTCCATCGAGAAGATACGCAGTATTTT. This encodes CASSFHREDTQYF.

Only a few counts were recorded for this clonotype. The chain has TRBV19 and TRBJ2-1; TRBD1 or TRBD2 may be the D gene (6 bases each). This CDR3 region has 12 residues. V was cut by 8 bases and J by 7 bases, with 12 bases left in between. Germline V gene data show CDR1 as LNHDA and CDR2 as SQIVND (reference sequence). The CDR3 DNA reads TGTGCCAGTGGGGGGCGTGGGAATGAGCAGTTCTTC. This translates into CASGGRGNEQFF. Supplemented by reference TRBV19 and TRBJ2-1, the full variable domain reads DGGITQSPKYLFRKEGQNVTLSCEQNLNHDAMYWYRQDPGQGLRLIYYSQIVNDFQKGDIAEGYSVSREKKESFPLTVTSAQKNPTAFYLCASGGRGNEQFFGPGTRLTVL.

This clonotype came up a few times. The rearrangement links TRBV12-3 or TRBV12-4 to TRBJ1-5; no clear D gene. V lost 3 bases, J lost 3 bases, and 6 bases lay in between. This CDR3 is 13 amino acids long. CDR3 protein: CASSFILNQPQHF. The CDR3 DNA follows: TGTGCCAGCAGTTTTATCCTCAATCAGCCCCAGCATTTT.

This clonotype was seen more than once but under ten times. This chain joins TRBV5-1 and TRBJ2-1; TRBD2 agrees at 9 bases. Germline V gene sequence: CDR1 SGHRS, CDR2 YFSETQ. The CDR3 runs to 17 residues. With 4 bases clipped from V and 6 bases from J, the junction kept 14 bases outside the gene matches. As DNA, the CDR3 is TGCGCCAGCAGCCTGCCTCCCCTAGCGGGAACGCGCAATGAGCAGTTCTTC. Its protein product is CASSLPPLAGTRNEQFF.

The chain employs TRBV28 and TRBJ1-3; D is undetermined. The CDR3 consists of 15 residues. The germline CDR1 and CDR2 sequences are MDHEN and SYDVKM. Trimming took 4 bases from V and 2 from J, leaving 12 bases between them. In DNA, the CDR3 is TGTGCCAGCAGTTCGCGGACGGGCCCTGGAAACACCATATATTTT. It yields the protein CASSSRTGPGNTIYF. The full variable domain, rest sourced from reference TRBV28 and TRBJ1-3, is DVKVTQSSRYLVKRTGEKVFLECVQDMDHENMFWYRQDPGLGLRLIYFSYDVKMKEKGDIPEGYSVSREKKERFSLILESASTNQTSMYLCASSSRTGPGNTIYFGEGSWLTVV.

This clonotype has only a few counts. V gene TRBV10-3 combines with J gene TRBJ2-2; a possible D gene is TRBD2 (6 bases). CDR1 and CDR2 (germline): ENHRY, SYGVKD. Between the trimmed V and J ends, which lost 0 bases and 6 bases, there was a span of 14 bases. This CDR3 region has 16 residues. In DNA, the CDR3 is TGTGCCATCAGTGAGTCGAGGTCGGGAGTTGCCGGGGAGCTGTTTTTT. Translated, it gives CAISESRSGVAGELFF.

This clonotype was seen repeatedly, ten times or more. This sequence joins TRBV7-2 and TRBJ2-5, with 7 positions matching TRBD2. CDR1 and CDR2 (germline): SGHTA, FQGNSA. This CDR3 contains 13 residues. Trimming at V came to 5 bases and at J to 14 bases, leaving 14 bases not matched to a gene. The CDR3 region is CASSLRDYAKKYF. The DNA for the CDR3 is TGTGCCAGCAGCCTCCGGGACTACGCGAAGAAATACTTC.

This clonotype appeared once. The chain carries TRBV4-1 and TRBJ2-1; 10 nucleotides agree with TRBD1. J gave up 6 bases and V 1 base, and 15 bases lay outside the gene matches. The CDR3 covers 19 residues. Per germline, CDR1 MGHRA and CDR2 YSYEKL. The CDR3 is CASSQVDRGQGLPSNEQFF. CDR3 nucleotide sequence: TGCGCCAGCAGCCAAGTCGACAGGGGGCAGGGGTTACCTTCCAATGAGCAGTTCTTC.

The table lists this clonotype with a count of one. The rearrangement links TRBV5-1 to TRBJ2-7; 8 bases match TRBD1. The CDR3 runs to 17 residues. The V gene end was trimmed by 3 bases and the J gene end by 5 bases; junction bases not matched to a gene: 16. Germline loops: CDR1 SGHRS, CDR2 YFSETQ. CDR3 nucleotide sequence: TGCGCCAGCAGCTCCCTAGTATCTCGGACAGGGATGGACGAGCAGTACTTC. The encoded protein is CASSSLVSRTGMDEQYF. Using reference TRBV5-1 and TRBJ2-7 for the parts outside the CDR3, the full variable domain is KAGVTQTPRYLIKTRGQQVTLSCSPISGHRSVSWYQQTPGQGLQFLFEYFSETQRNKGNFPGRFSGRQFSNSRSEMNVSTLELGDSALYLCASSSLVSRTGMDEQYFGPGTRLTVT.

This clonotype was recorded a few times. CDR3 sequence reads: CSARFGRAVSDTQYF. The CDR3 coding sequence is TGCAGTGCTAGGTTCGGGAGGGCCGTTTCAGATACGCAGTATTTT. V usage is TRBV20-1 and J usage is TRBJ2-3; 8 bases line up with TRBD2. Germline trimming cut 3 bases from V and 4 bases from J; bases unmatched to any gene: 9. The CDR3 has 15 amino acids. The germline V gene has CDR1 DFQATT and CDR2 SNEGSKA (reference sequence).

This clonotype has just a few counts. The chain couples TRBV4-1 to TRBJ2-3; the match to TRBD2 covers 7 bases. The CDR3 is 18 residues long. Trimming cost V 0 bases and J 2 bases; bases outside gene matches: 11. CDR1 is MGHRA and CDR2 is YSYEKL in the germline V gene. In DNA, the CDR3 is TGCGCCAGCAGCCAAGAGCCGCCTAGCGGATTTGCCACAGATACGCAGTATTTT. Encoded protein: CASSQEPPSGFATDTQYF.

This clonotype was recorded a few times. The chain combines TRBV7-9 with TRBJ2-7; 9 nucleotides align to TRBD1. This CDR3 spans 15 amino acids. The V gene end was trimmed by 5 bases and the J gene end by 5 bases; junction bases not matched to a gene: 10. CDR1 and CDR2 from the germline V gene are SEHNR and FQNEAQ (reference sequence). The CDR3 DNA follows: TGTGCCAGCAGCCCTGGGGACAGGGCATCCCACGAGCAGTACTTC. Residues: CASSPGDRASHEQYF.

This clonotype was seen a few times. The J gene is TRBJ2-7, the V gene TRBV12-3 or TRBV12-4; 7 nucleotides line up with TRBD2. The CDR3 is 17 residues long. The V segment lost 2 bases and the J segment 3 bases; nucleotides outside the gene matches: 13. CDR3 residues: CASSLRLGLADLYEQYF. CDR3 DNA: TGTGCCAGCAGTTTACGTTTGGGGCTAGCGGACCTCTACGAGCAGTACTTC.

The chain employs TRBV11-2 and TRBJ2-1; a weak D match, TRBD1 (6 bases). Trimming left V 1 base short and J 6 bases short, with 13 bases between. Germline-derived CDR1 and CDR2 are SGHAT and FQNNGV. CDR3 length: 15 residues. In nucleotides, the CDR3 is TGTGCCAGCAGCTTAGTACTGGTCAGGGGCAATGAGCAGTTCTTC. Translating it yields CASSLVLVRGNEQFF.

This clonotype was found a few times. The chain carries TRBV29-1 and TRBJ2-7; TRBD2 agrees at 7 bases. The CDR3 spans 13 residues. Per the germline V gene, CDR1 is SQVTM and CDR2 is ANQGSEA. The junction had 10 bases not matched to a gene; V was cut back by 8 bases and J by 3 bases. The CDR3 is CSIGLGTDYEQYF. The CDR3 nucleotides read TGCAGCATCGGACTAGGAACGGACTACGAGCAGTACTTC.

The sample holds many counts of this clonotype. This chain uses TRBV20-1 with TRBJ2-1; weak D call: TRBD2 (5 bases). Germline CDR1 reads DFQATT; CDR2 reads SNEGSKA (reference sequence). V gave up 3 bases and J gave up 5 bases, with 20 bases separating them. The CDR3 contains 16 residues. The CDR3 is CSASLVRGGGNNEQFF. CDR3 coding DNA: TGCAGTGCTAGCCTGGTAAGAGGCGGAGGCAACAATGAGCAGTTCTTC.

The CDR3 region is CSARPPTGDGFLGAFF. The CDR3 DNA sequence: TGCAGTGCTAGACCCCCGACAGGGGACGGTTTTTTAGGAGCTTTCTTT. The V call is TRBV20-1, the J call TRBJ1-1; 8 bases fit TRBD1. The CDR3 totals 16 residues. Unmatched junction bases numbered 18, after V lost 2 bases and J lost 10 bases. The germline CDR1 and CDR2 sequences are DFQATT and SNEGSKA (reference sequence).

At least ten counts were recorded for this clonotype. The chain employs TRBV27 and TRBJ2-7; possibly TRBD2 for D (6 bases). The germline V gene encodes CDR1 MNHEY and CDR2 SMNVEV (reference sequence). V shed 6 bases and J shed 2 bases, with 11 bases lying between them. The CDR3 extends over 13 amino acids. CDR3 protein: CASSFGTAYEQYF. The CDR3 nucleotides are TGTGCCAGCAGCTTCGGGACTGCCTACGAGCAGTACTTC.

The genes are TRBV20-1 and TRBJ2-7, with 12 bases lining up with TRBD2. Germline assignment: CDR1 DFQATT and CDR2 SNEGSKA (reference sequence). There are 16 residues in the CDR3. The ends lost 0 bases at V and 3 bases at J; junction bases unmatched: 6. The CDR3 region is CSARDRTSGTFYEQYF. Here the CDR3 DNA reads TGCAGTGCTAGAGATAGGACTAGCGGGACCTTCTACGAGCAGTACTTC.